One and the same sample provided the 27 T cell receptor beta chains below, sequenced in a study of blood T cell repertoires in COVID-19. Profiled with immunoSEQ multiplex PCR; TCRdb holds only in-frame clones, not every one. The table has more than 95,000 clones, approximately 90% seen once. Sequencing used peripheral blood. The source is a human donor in a cohort sampled during active COVID-19.

The chain carries TRBV9 and TRBJ2-2; the match to TRBD1 covers 8 bases. The ends lost 4 bases at V and 5 bases at J; junction bases unmatched: 10. Germline CDR1 SGDLS, CDR2 YYNGEE. The CDR3 spans 16 residues. Here the CDR3 reads CASSTRQGTGTGELFF. The DNA for the CDR3 is TGTGCCAGCAGCACAAGACAGGGGACGGGGACCGGGGAGCTGTTTTTT.

The rearrangement links TRBV6-6 to TRBJ2-7, with 8 bases lining up with TRBD1. The V gene's germline CDR1 is MNHNY and CDR2 SVGAGI (reference sequence). V dropped 5 bases and J dropped 7; count of bases not matched to a gene: 10. The CDR3 sequence is 14 residues long. The CDR3 coding sequence is TGTGCCAGCAGTCCATACGGACAGGGAAGAGAGCAGTACTTC. It translates to CASSPYGQGREQYF.

This clone is a singleton in its sample. The genes are TRBV2 and TRBJ2-3; 7 nucleotides align to TRBD2. V lost 6 bases to trimming and J lost 2 bases; unmatched junction nucleotides: 11. CDR3 size: 16 residues. Per the germline V gene, CDR1 is SNHLY and CDR2 is FYNNEI. The DNA of the CDR3 is TGTGCCAGCAGGCGTAGTGCTAGCGGATACACAGATACGCAGTATTTT. It specifies CASRRSASGYTDTQYF.

The chain joins TRBV3-1 (or the pseudogene TRBV3-2) to TRBJ1-3, with D unclear. The germline V and J ends were trimmed by 0 bases and 5 bases, with 11 bases remaining between them. Germline assignment: CDR1 LGHDT and CDR2 YNNKEL (reference sequence). CDR3 size: 15 residues. CDR3 protein: CASSQDFNSRNTIYF. DNA for the CDR3: TGTGCCAGCAGCCAAGATTTTAACAGTAGAAACACCATATATTTT.

This clone was observed once. The rearrangement links TRBV11-2 to TRBJ1-2; D unresolved. Per germline, CDR1 SGHAT and CDR2 FQNNGV. V dropped 6 bases and J dropped 2 bases, with 10 bases sitting between them. The CDR3 has 13 amino acids. CDR3 sequence: CASSSHENYGYTF. CDR3 coding DNA: TGTGCCAGCAGTTCACACGAAAACTATGGCTACACCTTC.

This clone was detected once. V and J are TRBV6-5 and TRBJ2-7; TRBD2 matches at 12 bases. The CDR3 consists of 15 residues. The germline V gene encodes CDR1 MNHEY and CDR2 SVGAGI. The trim removed 4 bases at V and 3 bases at J, leaving 4 bases unmatched. This CDR3 reads CASSFGLAGNYEQYF. The CDR3 DNA sequence: TGTGCCAGCAGTTTTGGACTAGCGGGGAACTACGAGCAGTACTTC.

The chain couples TRBV11-2 to TRBJ2-2; D unresolved. Trimming pared 0 bases from V and 3 bases from J, leaving 11 bases between. The CDR3 is 16 amino acids. Germline values: CDR1 SGHAT, CDR2 FQNNGV. DNA for the CDR3: TGTGCCAGCAGCTTAGATGGGCCACGCTACACCGGGGAGCTGTTTTTT. Amino acids: CASSLDGPRYTGELFF.

V usage is TRBV24-1 and J usage is TRBJ1-6; no firm D call. The CDR3 sequence is 13 residues long. CDR1 is KGHDR, CDR2 SFDVKD, per germline. Deletions cut 6 bases from V and 8 bases from J, with 10 bases between. CDR3 region: CATSREEDSPLHF. CDR3 nucleotides: TGTGCCACCAGTAGAGAGGAAGATTCACCCCTCCACTTT.

The gene calls are TRBV19 and TRBJ2-1; 14 bases line up with TRBD2. The CDR3 is 17 residues long. V lost 3 bases and J lost 9; bases outside the gene matches: 10. CDR1 is LNHDA and CDR2 is SQIVND in the germline V gene (reference sequence). CDR3 region: CASSIGMTSGGAAEQFF. CDR3 coding DNA: TGTGCCAGTAGTATCGGGATGACTAGCGGGGGGGCGGCTGAGCAGTTCTTC.

The chain joins TRBV5-4 to TRBJ1-2; D gene unclear. Trimming took off 0 bases at V and 11 bases at J, with 20 bases between the two ends. The CDR3 is 15 amino acids. Germline assignment: CDR1 SGHNT and CDR2 YYREEE (reference sequence). The CDR3 DNA reads TGTGCCAGCAGCTTGGTTTCAGGACGAGCGGAGCGGTACACCTTC. This encodes CASSLVSGRAERYTF.

V and J are TRBV5-4 and TRBJ2-3, with a tentative D call TRBD2 (6 bases). CDR3 length: 18 residues. V lost 4 bases, J lost 0 bases, and 21 bases lay in between. In germline, CDR1 is SGHNT, CDR2 YYREEE (reference sequence). Here the CDR3 DNA reads TGTGCCAGCAGCGCTTTATGGGGCGGGGAAACGAGCACAGATACGCAGTATTTT. It codes for CASSALWGGETSTDTQYF.

This rearrangement joins TRBV18 to TRBJ1-4; 10 bases are a match to TRBD1. Germline trimming cut 1 base from V and 7 bases from J; bases unmatched to any gene: 6. Germline-derived CDR1 and CDR2 are KGHSH and LQKENI. The CDR3 has 16 residues. This CDR3 reads CASSPQDRGRFEKLFF. As DNA, the CDR3 is TGTGCCAGCTCACCACAAGACAGGGGGCGTTTTGAAAAACTGTTTTTT.

The CDR3 here is CASSLRGWEKLFF. As DNA, the CDR3 is TGTGCCAGCAGTTTACGGGGGTGGGAAAAACTGTTTTTT. J is TRBJ1-4 and V is TRBV28; possible D gene TRBD1, 5 bases. Germline V lookup: CDR1 MDHEN, CDR2 SYDVKM. Deletions cut 2 bases from V and 8 bases from J, with 9 bases between. The CDR3 runs 13 residues.

J is TRBJ1-5 and V is TRBV27; D call uncertain. V lost 6 bases and J lost 4, with 7 bases in between. Germline-derived CDR1 and CDR2 are MNHEY and SMNVEV (reference sequence). The CDR3 loop spans 12 amino acids. The CDR3 here is CASRAGNQPQHF. The CDR3 region has the DNA TGTGCCAGCAGAGCAGGAAATCAGCCCCAGCATTTT.

The chain links TRBV5-1 to TRBJ1-2, with D maybe TRBD1 (5 bases). Trimming removed 0 bases from V and 5 bases from J, with 8 bases in between. The CDR3 loop spans 13 amino acids. The V gene's germline CDR1 is SGHRS and CDR2 YFSETQ. CDR3 in DNA: TGCGCCAGCAGCTTGGGCACAGGTTATGGCTACACCTTC. Translated, it gives CASSLGTGYGYTF.

The chain combines TRBV21-1 with TRBJ2-2; the table's D call of TRBD2 was not tested on the DNA. TRBV21-1 is a pseudogene locus. There are 19 residues in the CDR3. The CDR3, as DNA: TGTGCCAGCAGCAAAGTTGAATCCCGGACTTGGGTGAGCTGTGGGGAGCTGTTTTTT. Its translation is CASSKVESRTWVSCGELFF.

The chain employs TRBV10-2 and TRBJ1-2, with 10 bases fitting TRBD1. Looked up from germline, CDR1 is WSHSY and CDR2 is SAAADI. The CDR3 consists of 16 residues. Trimming took 6 bases from V and 4 from J; bases not matched to a gene: 11. CDR3 protein: CASRVDRGRHTYGYTF. The CDR3 nucleotides read TGCGCCAGCAGAGTGGACAGGGGGAGGCATACCTATGGCTACACCTTC.

The chain joins TRBV5-1 to TRBJ1-3; D gene ambiguous. The CDR3 is 17 amino acids. Germline V CDR1 and CDR2: SGHRS, YFSETQ. V dropped 0 bases and J dropped 0 bases, with 13 bases sitting between them. CDR3 DNA: TGCGCCAGCAGCTTGGGACGGGGAGGGAGCTCTGGAAACACCATATATTTT. Translation gives CASSLGRGGSSGNTIYF.

On this clone itself: At one of its ends the junction is not consistent with the germline gene, which may arise from a read error. Other DNA sequences from this sample encode an identical CDR3 as well. The rearrangement joins TRBV7-7 to TRBJ2-3; 8 bases align to TRBD2. Germline CDR1 is SSHAT and CDR2 is FNYEAQ (reference sequence). The CDR3 totals 16 residues. For the CDR3, the DNA is TGTGCTAGCAGCCCCTCCGGGACTAGTGTCACCGATACGCAGTATTTT. Translated, it gives CASSPSGTSVTDTQYF.

The chain is built from TRBV7-9 and TRBJ2-5; 8 positions match TRBD1. The germline V gene has CDR1 SEHNR and CDR2 FQNEAQ (reference sequence). Unmatched junction bases numbered 14, after V lost 3 bases and J lost 5 bases. The length of the CDR3 is 17 residues. CDR3 nucleotides: TGTGCCAGCAGCTTTTTCCTAGGACAGGGACCATGGGAGACCCAGTACTTC. The encoded protein is CASSFFLGQGPWETQYF. The full variable domain, in which reference TRBV7-9 and TRBJ2-5 provide the parts outside the CDR3, is DTGVSQNPRHKITKRGQNVTFRCDPISEHNRLYWYRQTLGQGPEFLTYFQNEAQLEKSRLLSDRFSAERPKGSFSTLEIQRTEQGDSAMYLCASSFFLGQGPWETQYFGPGTRLLVL.

The genes are TRBV19 and TRBJ1-5; no reliable D call. The CDR3 spans 13 residues. Germline V CDR1 and CDR2: LNHDA, SQIVND (reference sequence). V lost 7 bases, J lost 4 bases, and 11 bases lay in between. The CDR3 loop reads CASTERLNQPQHF. CDR3 coding DNA: TGTGCCAGTACCGAGAGGCTTAATCAGCCCCAGCATTTT.

The rearrangement uses TRBV11-2 and TRBJ2-3; no reliable D call. The CDR3 runs 12 residues. Trimming cost V 4 bases and J 6 bases, with 8 bases left between them. Germline CDR1 reads SGHAT; CDR2 reads FQNNGV. The CDR3 is CASSWVGDTQYF. The DNA for the CDR3 is TGTGCCAGCAGCTGGGTCGGGGATACGCAGTATTTT.

This sequence joins TRBV19 and TRBJ2-1, with D perhaps matching TRBD1 (5 bases). This CDR3 has 15 residues. CDR1 and CDR2 (germline): LNHDA, SQIVND (reference sequence). Trimming took 1 base from V and 0 from J, leaving 7 bases between them. Written as DNA, the CDR3 is TGTGCCAGTAGTATAGGTGACAGCTCCTACAATGAGCAGTTCTTC. Translating it yields CASSIGDSSYNEQFF.

The chain carries TRBV10-3 and TRBJ1-2, with D possibly matching TRBD1 (6 bases). There are 15 residues in the CDR3. V lost 6 bases and J 0 bases, leaving 14 bases between the germline ends. Germline values: CDR1 ENHRY, CDR2 SYGVKD. The CDR3 loop reads CAIRAGTTTNYGYTF. Written as DNA, the CDR3 is TGTGCCATCAGGGCCGGGACAACTACTAACTATGGCTACACCTTC.

This sequence joins TRBV19 and TRBJ1-2, with 10 positions matching TRBD1. There are 12 residues in the CDR3. Germline CDR1 LNHDA, CDR2 SQIVND (reference sequence). The ends lost 8 bases at V and 8 bases at J; junction bases unmatched: 5. As DNA, the CDR3 is TGTGCCAGTCGACAGGGGGCGTCCGGCTACACCTTC. It translates to CASRQGASGYTF.

The chain recombines TRBV30 with TRBJ2-7; D is unclear. Germline V gene sequence: CDR1 GTSNPN, CDR2 SVGIG (reference sequence). The CDR3 is 11 amino acids. V lost 0 bases to trimming and J lost 4 bases, with 4 bases between them. CDR3 loop: CAWSVSYEQYF. The CDR3 region has the DNA TGTGCCTGGAGTGTATCGTACGAGCAGTACTTC. The variable domain in full, completed from reference TRBV30 and TRBJ2-7, reads SQTIHQWPATLVQPVGSPLSLECTVEGTSNPNLYWYRQAAGRGLQLLFYSVGIGQISSEVPQNLSASRPQDRQFILSSKKLLLSDSGFYLCAWSVSYEQYFGPGTRLTVT.

The chain recombines TRBV6-5 with TRBJ1-1; D not resolved. CDR3 length: 10 amino acids. V lost 6 bases, J lost 4 bases, and 3 bases lay in between. CDR1 and CDR2 from the germline V gene are MNHEY and SVGAGI. CDR3 DNA sequence: TGTGCCAGCAGCCGCACTGAAGCTTTCTTT. This gives the protein CASSRTEAFF.